The clone carrying this T cell receptor (beta chain) came up many times. Antigen unknown. The iRepertoire nested amplicon-rescue multiplex PCR amplified TCR alpha and beta CDR3s from RNA. TCRdb re-derived calls from the multiplex PCR reads in MiXCR, one entry per CDR3 protein. The table records 300,000 to 450,000 distinct CDR3 sequences, more than 35% of them present only once. The record originates from a study of glioma-infiltrating T cells. Broader study findings: A blood CDR3 motif signature was depleted in highly divergent patients. Above-expected tissue-blood divergence occurred in all gliomas, most in low-grade ones.

V lost 5 bases to trimming and J lost 7 bases, with 15 bases between them. Germline V CDR1 and CDR2: MNHNS, SASEGT. The CDR3 extends over 14 amino acids. The gene calls are TRBV6-1 and TRBJ1-5; a weak D match, TRBD1 (5 bases). The clonotype was recovered from a human donor with low-grade glioma or glioblastoma, undergoing nonglioma brain surgery, or in good health (not recorded which). The material sequenced was glioma tissue, nonneoplastic brain tissue, or PBMCs (not recorded which). CDR3 bases: TGTGCCAGCAGTTCCCCGGGGGACGGACAGCCCCAGCATTTT. Translated: CASSSPGDGQPQHF.